Reported below is one TCR beta chain. This record belongs to a study of T cells after yellow fever vaccination. MiXCR, applied by TCRdb to the 5' RACE reads, yields one record per CDR3 protein. This table holds about 320,000 distinct CDR3 sequences, around 4.5% found once. CDR3 length: 16 residues. Germline-derived CDR1 and CDR2 are SGHAT and FQNNGV. Trimming cost V 1 base and J 4 bases; bases outside gene matches: 4. This clonotype was obtained from a man aged 18 to 30 who received the YFV17D yellow fever vaccine. The chain employs TRBV11-2 and TRBJ1-2, with 12 bases that match TRBD1. Sequences were derived from PBMCs, sampled 15 days after the yellow fever booster vaccination. CDR3 amino acids: CASSLAGTGGLYGYTF. Here the CDR3 DNA reads TGTGCCAGCAGCTTAGCGGGGACAGGGGGCCTCTATGGCTACACCTTC.